The clone carrying this T cell receptor beta chain was observed a few times. The sample belongs to a study of blood T cell repertoires in COVID-19. At the level of the study: The United States, Italy and Spain were the sources of the acute and convalescent COVID-19 samples. The cDNA or gDNA used as material had been derived from T cells, B-cell-depleted T cells, or PBMCs.

Study processing details: Amplification from reference gene primers served as the basis for estimated nucleated cell counts. Method: immunoSEQ multiplex PCR; TCRdb's copy keeps in-frame clones and lacks some. For V, J and clone size, that table is used; D and trimming come from the DNA. This table holds under 250,000 clones, around 81% found once. The sequenced material came from peripheral blood. This clonotype originated in a man aged 25-40 years who had recovered from COVID-19.

CDR3 in DNA: TGTGCCAGCAGTTTATCCGGGACAGAGGGGGAAAAACTGTTTTTT. It is translated as CASSLSGTEGEKLFF. J is TRBJ1-4 and V is TRBV27, with TRBD1 matching 7 bases. The trim removed 0 bases at V and 8 bases at J, leaving 6 bases unmatched. This CDR3 spans 15 amino acids. Germline CDR1 MNHEY, CDR2 SMNVEV (reference sequence). Combining the CDR3 with reference TRBV27 and TRBJ1-4 gives the whole variable domain EAQVTQNPRYLITVTGKKLTVTCSQNMNHEYMSWYRQDPGLGLRQIYYSMNVEVTDKGDVPEGYKVSRKEKRNFPLILESPSPNQTSLYFCASSLSGTEGEKLFFGSGTQLSVL.